These 23 T cell receptor beta chains were all obtained from the same sample, sequenced in a study of Graves' ophthalmopathy and Graves' hyperthyroidism. Amplification of TCR beta CDR3 regions used RNA transcripts. The workflow started with a first-round RT-PCR run with HTBI primers and then moved on to a second-round multiplex PCR. TCRdb itself ran the multiplex PCR reads through MiXCR, one entry per CDR3 protein. The sample has hundreds of thousands of distinct CDR3 sequences; approximately 39% are singletons. The sequenced material came from peripheral blood. Every receptor here comes from an adult man with Graves' ophthalmopathy.

With regard to this clonotype: This sequence may be a read error, since a much larger clone differs from it by one base. This rearrangement joins TRBV20-1 to TRBJ2-6; D is unresolved. CDR3 size: 15 residues. V dropped 1 base and J dropped 0 bases, with 7 bases sitting between them. CDR1 DFQATT and CDR2 SNEGSKA come from the germline V gene (reference sequence). The CDR3 spells CSARAEASGANVLTF. The CDR3 DNA is TGCAGTGCTAGAGCCGAGGCCTCTGGGGCCAACGTCCTGACTTTC.

This clonotype was observed a single time. The chain carries TRBV7-3 and TRBJ1-4; no clear D gene. This CDR3 comprises 12 residues. Trimming pared 2 bases from V and 17 bases from J, leaving 15 bases between. In germline, CDR1 is SGHTA, CDR2 FQGTGA. CDR3: CASSLDSGNCFF. CDR3 coding DNA: TGTGCCAGCAGCTTAGACTCGGGGAACTGTTTTTTT.

The V and J genes are TRBV5-8 and TRBJ1-3, with D unclear. V was pared by 7 bases and J by 4 bases, with 6 bases between. This CDR3 comprises 11 residues. The germline V gene encodes CDR1 SGHTS and CDR2 YDEGEE. The CDR3 here is CASWEGNTIYF. The CDR3 DNA reads TGTGCCAGCTGGGAAGGAAACACCATATATTTT.

The rearrangement joins TRBV19 to TRBJ2-7; 10 positions agree with TRBD1. V was clipped by 1 base and J by 4 bases; unmatched bases: 4. CDR1 is LNHDA, CDR2 SQIVND, per germline (reference sequence). This CDR3 is built from 15 residues. DNA of the CDR3: TGTGCCAGTAGTATAGGAGGGACAGGGGTGTACGAGCAGTACTTC. Its protein is CASSIGGTGVYEQYF.

This clonotype was recorded at least ten times. The V call is TRBV7-8, the J call TRBJ2-5; maybe TRBD2 (5 bases). CDR1 and CDR2 from the germline V gene are SGHVS and FQNEAQ. V lost 3 bases, J lost 5 bases, and 10 bases lay in between. The CDR3 has 13 residues. CDR3: CASSFGVGETQYF. Written as DNA, the CDR3 is TGTGCCAGCAGCTTCGGGGTCGGGGAGACCCAGTACTTC.

This clonotype is a singleton in its sample. This chain connects TRBV5-4 to TRBJ1-4, with TRBD1 matching over 7 bases. The ends lost 2 bases at V and 0 bases at J; junction bases unmatched: 4. Germline CDR1 and CDR2: SGHNT and YYREEE (reference sequence). This CDR3 has 16 residues. As DNA, the CDR3 is TGTGCCAGCAGCTTCGCCGGGACAGCAACTAATGAAAAACTGTTTTTT. Translation: CASSFAGTATNEKLFF.

As regards this clonotype: Since a much larger clone is just one base distant, this may be a read error. The gene calls are TRBV10-3 and TRBJ2-7; D is perhaps TRBD2 (6 bases). The CDR3 spans 13 residues. V gave up 4 bases and J gave up 0 bases, with 7 bases separating them. The germline V gene encodes CDR1 ENHRY and CDR2 SYGVKD. CDR3 nucleotide sequence: TGTGCCATCAGTGGGAGGGACTCCTACGAGCAGTACTTC. This sequence encodes CAISGRDSYEQYF.

In regard to this clonotype: An end of the junction differs from the germline gene, which may be a read error. The rearrangement uses TRBV11-1 and TRBJ2-6; D is perhaps TRBD1 or TRBD2 (5 bases each). The CDR3 contains 18 residues. Germline CDR1 reads SGHAT; CDR2 reads FQDESV (reference sequence). In nucleotides, the CDR3 is TGTGCCAGCTCACCAGACATAGCAGGGACCTCTGAGGCCAACGTCCTGACTTTC. Protein: CASSPDIAGTSEANVLTF.

This chain links TRBV29-1 with TRBJ1-2, with D unclear. Germline V gene lookup returns CDR1 SQVTM and CDR2 ANQGSEA. The V and J ends lost 8 bases and 6 bases respectively, with 13 bases between them. There are 11 residues in the CDR3. The CDR3 DNA reads TGCAGCTTGGGCCGGGCGGATGGCTACACCTTC. Its protein product is CSLGRADGYTF.

With respect to this clonotype: An end of the junction does not agree with germline; a read error may underlie this. The genes are TRBV10-3 and TRBJ2-7; 7 positions match TRBD1. The germline gives CDR1 ENHRY, CDR2 SYGVKD. The length of the CDR3 is 12 residues. The CDR3 DNA reads as TGTGCCATCAGTGAGCGCCGTGTGGGACAGAGCTTC. It codes for CAISERRVGQSF.

This clonotype was detected many times. This sequence joins TRBV2 and TRBJ2-5, with TRBD1 matching 9 bases. The CDR3 contains 14 residues. The germline V gene has CDR1 SNHLY and CDR2 FYNNEI. Unmatched junction bases numbered 3, after V lost 2 bases and J lost 5 bases. CDR3 coding DNA: TGTGCCAGCAGTGAAATACAGGGGGCTGAGACCCAGTACTTC. As protein: CASSEIQGAETQYF. The full variable domain, rest sourced from reference TRBV2 and TRBJ2-5, is EPEVTQTPSHQVTQMGQEVILRCVPISNHLYFYWYRQILGQKVEFLVSFYNNEISEKSEIFDDQFSVERPDGSNFTLKIRSTKLEDSAMYFCASSEIQGAETQYFGPGTRLLVL.

This clonotype was observed a few times. This chain links TRBV12-3 or TRBV12-4 with TRBJ2-5; TRBD1 agrees at 12 bases. V trimming: 5 bases; J trimming: 5 bases; junction bases outside the gene matches: 3. The CDR3 runs 14 residues. For the CDR3, the DNA is TGTGCCAGCAGTGGGACAGGGGGCGCGGAGACCCAGTACTTC. Amino acids: CASSGTGGAETQYF.

This clonotype has a count of ten or more. The CDR3 loop is CASSPRLAGGGEQYF. CDR3 nucleotide sequence: TGTGCCAGCAGCCCCCGACTAGCGGGAGGGGGCGAGCAGTACTTC. The chain employs TRBV7-9 and TRBJ2-7; 14 nucleotides agree with TRBD2. Germline V gene data show CDR1 as SEHNR and CDR2 as FQNEAQ (reference sequence). Trimming removed 5 bases from V and 6 bases from J; junction bases left unmatched: 6. The CDR3 is made up of 15 amino acids.

This clonotype was observed many times. The genes are TRBV7-3 and TRBJ1-2; D ambiguous. CDR3 length: 18 amino acids. Trimming stripped 2 bases from V and 4 bases from J, with 23 bases between. CDR1 is SGHTA, CDR2 FQGTGA, per germline. The CDR3 sequence: CASSLYPRQGGQAYGYTF. In nucleotides, the CDR3 is TGTGCCAGCAGCTTATACCCACGACAAGGCGGGCAGGCCTATGGCTACACCTTC.

The chain couples TRBV9 to TRBJ1-2; weak D call: TRBD1 (5 bases). Germline values: CDR1 SGDLS, CDR2 YYNGEE. The CDR3 sequence is 14 residues long. The ends were cut back, 2 bases at V and 5 bases at J, with 13 bases in the middle. As DNA, the CDR3 is TGTGCCAGCAGCGTCGGGGAACAGGCGTATGGCTACACCTTC. Translation: CASSVGEQAYGYTF. Full variable domain (missing parts from reference TRBV9 and TRBJ1-2): DSGVTQTPKHLITATGQRVTLRCSPRSGDLSVYWYQQSLDQGLQFLIQYYNGEERAKGNILERFSAQQFPDLHSELNLSSLELGDSALYFCASSVGEQAYGYTFGSGTRLTVV.

This clonotype was observed at least ten times. The gene calls are TRBV12-3 or TRBV12-4 and TRBJ1-5; D ambiguous. This CDR3 has 13 amino acids. V gave up 1 base and J gave up 9 bases, with 10 bases separating them. This CDR3 is CASSLGLGGPQHF. CDR3 DNA sequence: TGTGCCAGCAGTTTAGGGCTCGGTGGGCCCCAGCATTTT.

The chain joins TRBV20-1 to TRBJ2-3; the match to TRBD1 covers 7 bases. Germline CDR1 is DFQATT and CDR2 is SNEGSKA (reference sequence). V dropped 4 bases and J dropped 0; count of bases not matched to a gene: 13. CDR3 size: 17 residues. The CDR3 protein is CSAMLPGGVSSTDTQYF. CDR3 nucleotide sequence: TGCAGTGCTATGCTACCAGGGGGAGTTTCTAGCACAGATACGCAGTATTTT.

With regard to this clonotype: A much larger clone is a single base away; this may be a read error. It is likely a read error, because the conserved phenylalanine at the end of the CDR3 is missing. The rearrangement links TRBV7-3 to TRBJ2-5; weak D call: TRBD1 (5 bases). Per germline, CDR1 SGHTA and CDR2 FQGTGA. The CDR3 runs to 16 residues. V dropped 2 bases and J dropped 2 bases, with 15 bases sitting between them. CDR3 DNA: TGTGCCAGCAGCTTAGCGTCAGGACACCTACAAGAGACCCAGTACCTC. This encodes CASSLASGHLQETQYL.

This clonotype was picked up many times. The chain carries TRBV20-1 and TRBJ2-5; 8 bases map to TRBD2. This CDR3 region has 14 residues. In germline, CDR1 is DFQATT, CDR2 SNEGSKA (reference sequence). With 7 bases clipped from V and 10 bases from J, the junction kept 17 bases outside the gene matches. CDR3 coding DNA: TGCAGTGTGTGGAGGGGGGGAGGAAGCGGGAGCCAGTACTTC. Its translation is CSVWRGGGSGSQYF.

This clonotype was seen ten or more times. The chain uses TRBV19 and TRBJ2-7; TRBD1 agrees at 8 bases. CDR3 length: 12 residues. The germline V gene has CDR1 LNHDA and CDR2 SQIVND (reference sequence). Trimming at V came to 8 bases and at J to 2 bases, leaving 2 bases not matched to a gene. CDR3 coding DNA: TGTGCCAGTGGGGGACAGGCCTACGAGCAGTACTTC. The encoded protein is CASGGQAYEQYF.

This sequence joins TRBV10-3 and TRBJ1-2; unclear D gene. The V end was cut by 7 bases, the J end by 8 bases, with 17 bases between. Germline V gene sequence: CDR1 ENHRY, CDR2 SYGVKD. The CDR3 is 13 residues long. The DNA for the CDR3 is TGTGCCATCATCCCCACTTGGTGCCTAGGCTACACCTTC. It encodes CAIIPTWCLGYTF.

The rearrangement links TRBV29-1 to TRBJ2-7; the D is unclear. V was shortened by 8 bases and J by 0 bases, with 11 bases between the two germline ends. The germline gives CDR1 SQVTM, CDR2 ANQGSEA. The CDR3 spans 12 residues. The DNA for the CDR3 is TGCAGCAGTTTCTACCTCTCCTACGAGCAGTACTTC. Its translation: CSSFYLSYEQYF.

This chain links TRBV12-3 or TRBV12-4 with TRBJ2-3, with D perhaps being TRBD1 or TRBD2 (5 bases each). This CDR3 is built from 16 residues. V was trimmed by 5 bases and J by 7 bases, leaving 22 bases between them. CDR3 region: CASSVEKLGTAYTQYF. The CDR3 DNA is TGTGCCAGCAGTGTTGAGAAACTCGGGACCGCTTATACGCAGTATTTT.